The T cell receptor (beta chain) under discussion was sequenced for a study of neurological immune-mediated disorders. In this sample, this clonotype turned up a few times. This CDR3 has 13 amino acids. The germline gives CDR1 MNHNS, CDR2 SASEGT. The V and J ends lost 2 bases and 7 bases respectively, with 9 bases between them. With 10-nucleotide random UMIs, 5'RACE was used to make the cDNA. MiXCR, applied by TCRdb to the 5' RACE reads, yields one record per CDR3 protein. The table lists 39,000 or so distinct CDR3 sequences, roughly 4.8% of them singletons. This sequence was found in a man between 18 and 35 years old in good health. Sequencing used CD4+ T cells from blood. The chain joins TRBV6-1 to TRBJ1-5, with D uncertain. The CDR3 sequence: CASSEPGAQPQHF. The CDR3 DNA reads as TGTGCCAGCAGTGAACCGGGAGCCCAGCCCCAGCATTTT.